These 23 T cell receptor beta chains were sequenced from one sample in a study of T cell responses to AZD1222 COVID-19 vaccine. Repertoires were generated with immunoSEQ multiplex PCR, while TCRdb's copy carries only in-frame clones and drops some. This table has 200,000 to 250,000 clones, approximately 94% appearing once. This material consisted of peripheral blood, taken 28 days after the second dose of the MenACWY control vaccine. Source of these receptors: an adult who received the MenACWY meningococcal vaccine as a control.

The chain uses TRBV9 and TRBJ2-1, with 13 bases that match TRBD2. After removal of 0 bases from V and 8 bases from J, the junction contained 5 bases not matched to a gene. This CDR3 is 16 amino acids long. Germline V CDR1 and CDR2: SGDLS, YYNGEE. The DNA for the CDR3 is TGTGCCAGCAGCGTAGGGTGGACTAGCGGGGGAGATGAGCAGTTCTTC. It specifies CASSVGWTSGGDEQFF.

The rearrangement uses TRBV4-3 and TRBJ2-3; TRBD1 matches 12 bases. Germline V gene sequence: CDR1 LGHNA, CDR2 YSLEER. CDR3 length equals 17 residues. J gave up 6 bases and V 1 base, and 8 bases lay outside the gene matches. The CDR3 DNA is TGCGCCAGCAGCCAAGCCGTACGGGGACAGGGGGCGGATACGCAGTATTTT. Its protein is CASSQAVRGQGADTQYF.

The genes are TRBV3-1 (or the pseudogene TRBV3-2) and TRBJ1-5; a weak D match, TRBD1 (6 bases). V gave up 0 bases and J gave up 7 bases, with 19 bases separating them. Looked up from germline, CDR1 is LGHDT and CDR2 is YNNKEL (reference sequence). This CDR3 is built from 17 residues. The CDR3 coding sequence is TGTGCCAGCAGCCAAGATTCATTGACAGGCGGCAGCCAGCCCCAGCATTTT. Its translation: CASSQDSLTGGSQPQHF.

The rearrangement links TRBV3-1 (or the pseudogene TRBV3-2) to TRBJ2-3; possibly TRBD2 for D (7 bases). Germline V CDR1 and CDR2: LGHDT, YNNKEL (reference sequence). This CDR3 region has 14 residues. The V gene lost 4 bases and the J gene lost 6 bases, with 14 bases spanning the gap. The CDR3: CASSRGGGGDTQYF. DNA for the CDR3: TGTGCCAGCAGCCGAGGGGGAGGGGGGGATACGCAGTATTTT.

The V call is TRBV5-4, the J call TRBJ2-7, with D tentatively TRBD1 (6 bases). V lost 0 bases and J lost 9, with 13 bases in between. CDR1 is SGHNT and CDR2 is YYREEE in the germline V gene (reference sequence). This CDR3 is 13 amino acids long. The CDR3: CASSLETGLRQYF. The DNA for the CDR3 is TGTGCCAGCAGCTTGGAAACAGGGTTACGGCAGTACTTC.

The V call is TRBV28, the J call TRBJ2-7, with unresolved D. Between the trimmed V and J ends, which lost 6 bases and 2 bases, there was a span of 14 bases. This CDR3 is built from 14 residues. The germline gives CDR1 MDHEN, CDR2 SYDVKM. CDR3 in amino acids: CASRPLVYPYEQYF. The CDR3, as DNA: TGTGCCAGCAGACCCCTAGTATACCCCTACGAGCAGTACTTC.

The chain has TRBV19 and TRBJ1-1; D uncertain. V was shortened by 5 bases and J by 8 bases, with 18 bases between the two germline ends. Germline values: CDR1 LNHDA, CDR2 SQIVND (reference sequence). The CDR3 consists of 14 residues. The CDR3: CASSEVMVKREAFF. The CDR3 bases are TGTGCCAGTAGTGAGGTTATGGTTAAGAGGGAAGCTTTCTTT.

V gene TRBV27 combines with J gene TRBJ1-5; perhaps TRBD1 as D (6 bases). The ends were cut back, 5 bases at V and 1 base at J, with 12 bases in the middle. This CDR3 spans 15 amino acids. Germline-derived CDR1 and CDR2 are MNHEY and SMNVEV (reference sequence). The CDR3, as DNA: TGTGCCAGCAGTCCAGGGACATTCAGCAATCAGCCCCAGCATTTT. This encodes CASSPGTFSNQPQHF.

CDR3 protein: CASSFRTGTYGYTF. CDR3 nucleotide sequence: TGCGCCAGCAGCTTCAGGACAGGGACCTATGGCTACACCTTC. V and J are TRBV5-1 and TRBJ1-2; 8 positions agree with TRBD1. The CDR3 length is 14 residues. V lost 2 bases, J lost 4 bases, and 4 bases stayed unmatched. CDR1 is SGHRS, CDR2 YFSETQ, per germline.

The chain carries TRBV27 and TRBJ1-3; D uncertain. Trimming removed 5 bases from V and 7 bases from J, with 12 bases in between. Germline V lookup: CDR1 MNHEY, CDR2 SMNVEV (reference sequence). The CDR3 length is 13 residues. The CDR3 DNA follows: TGTGCCAGCAGTAGAATGCCCGGCAACACCATATATTTT. Protein product: CASSRMPGNTIYF.

The chain couples TRBV4-1 to TRBJ2-7; 8 nucleotides line up with TRBD2. This CDR3 has 16 residues. Losses at the gene ends were 1 base for V and 2 bases for J; bases not matched to a gene: 7. Germline CDR1 reads MGHRA; CDR2 reads YSYEKL. CDR3 sequence: CASSQVAGLGTYEQYF. The CDR3 nucleotides are TGCGCCAGCAGCCAAGTTGCGGGACTAGGGACCTACGAGCAGTACTTC.

The chain combines TRBV3-1 (or the pseudogene TRBV3-2) with TRBJ1-4, with 11 nucleotides matching TRBD1. Trimming at V came to 3 bases and at J to 8 bases, leaving 8 bases not matched to a gene. The CDR3 spans 16 residues. CDR1 and CDR2 (germline): LGHDT, YNNKEL (reference sequence). The CDR3 region is CASSHSFGTGGEKLFF. The CDR3 bases are TGTGCCAGCAGCCATTCCTTCGGGACAGGGGGAGAAAAACTGTTTTTT.

The CDR3 spells CASSLYLGGRETQYF. In DNA form, the CDR3 reads TGTGCCAGCAGCTTATACTTGGGGGGGAGGGAGACCCAGTACTTC. V is TRBV7-2 and J is TRBJ2-5; the match to TRBD2 covers 7 bases. CDR1 is SGHTA and CDR2 is FQGNSA in the germline V gene. CDR3 length: 15 residues. V gave up 2 bases and J gave up 5 bases; unmatched junction bases: 8.

This clone came up a few times. J is TRBJ1-2 and V is TRBV19, with 7 bases lining up with TRBD1. Unmatched junction bases numbered 7, after V lost 2 bases and J lost 7 bases. Germline values: CDR1 LNHDA, CDR2 SQIVND (reference sequence). CDR3 length: 14 amino acids. CDR3 residues: CASSITGQLGGYTF. Here the CDR3 DNA reads TGTGCCAGTAGTATAACGGGACAGCTGGGTGGCTACACCTTC.

DNA for the CDR3: TGTGCCAGCAGTGTCTACTTACCGGGAGAAACCTCGACTGAAGCTTTCTTT. Amino acids: CASSVYLPGETSTEAFF. The chain carries TRBV6-1 and TRBJ1-1; D gene ambiguous. V was pared by 4 bases and J by 5 bases, with 23 bases between. Germline V gene sequence: CDR1 MNHNS, CDR2 SASEGT. CDR3 size: 17 residues.

This clone was recorded only once. The V and J genes are TRBV29-1 and TRBJ2-2, with D perhaps matching TRBD2 (5 bases). Germline V gives CDR1 SQVTM, CDR2 ANQGSEA. The CDR3 is made up of 16 amino acids. V shed 4 bases and J shed 0 bases, with 15 bases lying between them. In DNA, the CDR3 is TGCAGCGTTGGAGGGTTTGGAGCAGCGAACACCGGGGAGCTGTTTTTT. Encoded protein: CSVGGFGAANTGELFF.

The chain carries TRBV10-1 and TRBJ1-1; possibly TRBD1 for D (5 bases). CDR1 and CDR2 (germline): WNHNN, SYGVQD (reference sequence). V dropped 3 bases and J dropped 4 bases, with 9 bases sitting between them. This CDR3 has 13 amino acids. Written as DNA, the CDR3 is TGCGCCAGCAGTGAAGGGGCGAGCACTGAAGCTTTCTTT. Translating it yields CASSEGASTEAFF.

This chain joins TRBV2 and TRBJ1-2, with a weak D call TRBD1 (5 bases). The CDR3 has 13 amino acids. Per the germline V gene, CDR1 is SNHLY and CDR2 is FYNNEI. Trimming stripped 6 bases from V and 4 bases from J, with 12 bases between. CDR3 nucleotide sequence: TGTGCCAGCAGGGATTCAGGGACCTATGGCTACACCTTC. The encoded protein is CASRDSGTYGYTF.

This chain links TRBV25-1 with TRBJ2-5; 10 bases agree with TRBD2. The germline CDR1 and CDR2 sequences are MGHDK and SYGVNS. The CDR3 totals 16 residues. The trim removed 2 bases at V and 0 bases at J, leaving 3 bases unmatched. CDR3 region: CASSEGLAEYQETQYF. CDR3 in DNA: TGTGCCAGCAGTGAAGGACTAGCGGAGTACCAAGAGACCCAGTACTTC.

In this sample, this clone turned up once. This rearrangement joins TRBV4-1 to TRBJ1-4; D remains unclear. Trimming stripped 3 bases from V and 8 bases from J, with 7 bases between. Germline V gives CDR1 MGHRA, CDR2 YSYEKL. This CDR3 has 12 amino acids. In DNA form, the CDR3 reads TGCGCCAGCAGCCACCCGTACGAAAAACTGTTTTTT. Its translation is CASSHPYEKLFF.

This rearrangement joins TRBV2 to TRBJ1-3; D not certain. Germline V CDR1 and CDR2: SNHLY, FYNNEI. Trimming cost V 4 bases and J 0 bases, with 10 bases left between them. The CDR3 is 15 residues long. The CDR3 coding sequence is TGTGCCAGCAGTGTTCGCGTTGACTCTGGAAACACCATATATTTT. Protein product: CASSVRVDSGNTIYF.

The chain carries TRBV7-9 and TRBJ1-2; 7 nucleotides align to TRBD1. CDR3 length: 16 residues. Losses at the gene ends were 5 bases for V and 0 bases for J; bases not matched to a gene: 9. Germline assignment: CDR1 SEHNR and CDR2 FQNEAQ (reference sequence). The chain's CDR3 is CASSAKGGQPNYGYTF. Written as DNA, the CDR3 is TGTGCCAGCAGCGCGAAGGGGGGACAGCCTAACTATGGCTACACCTTC.

V usage is TRBV9 and J usage is TRBJ2-3; 7 nucleotides align to TRBD2. Germline V gives CDR1 SGDLS, CDR2 YYNGEE. The CDR3 sequence is 15 residues long. V lost 0 bases to trimming and J lost 8 bases; unmatched junction nucleotides: 9. As DNA, the CDR3 is TGTGCCAGCAGCGTAGGAGCTAGCGGCGAGGGTACGCAGTATTTT. As protein: CASSVGASGEGTQYF.